Following are 20 T cell receptor beta chains from one sample sequenced in a study of T cells after yellow fever vaccination. MiXCR, applied by TCRdb to the 5' RACE reads, yields one record per CDR3 protein. The sample carries more than 110,000 distinct CDR3 sequences, about 6.2% recorded once. Sample: CD4+ T cells sorted from PBMCs, taken 10 days after the yellow fever booster vaccination. These receptor sequences come from a man under 40 who received the YFV17D yellow fever vaccine.

This clonotype showed up many times. This chain links TRBV12-3 or TRBV12-4 with TRBJ2-1; unclear D gene. V was shortened by 1 base and J by 9 bases, with 13 bases between the two germline ends. The CDR3 sequence is 14 residues long. CDR3: CASSLGPTSSEQFF. CDR3 nucleotides: TGTGCCAGCAGTTTAGGACCTACCTCTAGTGAGCAGTTCTTC.

This clonotype was counted between two and nine times. The chain has TRBV7-9 and TRBJ2-1; 8 bases agree with TRBD2. The length of the CDR3 is 17 residues. With V trimmed by 0 bases and J by 3 bases, 7 bases remained unmatched. The germline V gene has CDR1 SEHNR and CDR2 FQNEAQ (reference sequence). The CDR3 DNA reads TGTGCCAGCAGCTTAGCTATCAGCGGGAGCAACTACAATGAGCAGTTCTTC. This encodes CASSLAISGSNYNEQFF.

In its sample, this clonotype was seen many times. This sequence joins TRBV5-1 and TRBJ2-1, with a possible D match to TRBD1 (6 bases). The CDR3 extends over 14 amino acids. The germline gives CDR1 SGHRS, CDR2 YFSETQ. Between the trimmed V and J ends, which lost 0 bases and 5 bases, there was a span of 9 bases. DNA of the CDR3: TGCGCCAGCAGCTTGGGACAGGAGAACAATGAGCAGTTCTTC. It translates to CASSLGQENNEQFF.

This clonotype was observed many times. The V call is TRBV29-1, the J call TRBJ2-1; D is perhaps TRBD2 (6 bases). V was cut by 8 bases and J by 9 bases, with 20 bases left in between. The CDR3 contains 13 residues. Germline CDR1 SQVTM, CDR2 ANQGSEA. The CDR3 DNA is TGCAGCCTTAAGGCGGGGCCGGGGAGTGAGCAGTTCTTC. Protein: CSLKAGPGSEQFF.

In its sample, this clonotype was seen a few times. The chain has TRBV5-4 and TRBJ2-2; D might be TRBD1 (5 bases). CDR3 length: 16 residues. CDR1 and CDR2 (germline): SGHNT, YYREEE (reference sequence). V gave up 1 base and J gave up 1 base, with 11 bases separating them. Here the CDR3 DNA reads TGTGCCAGCAGCTTGAGACAGAACCAGAACACCGGGGAGCTGTTTTTT. Translation gives CASSLRQNQNTGELFF.

The table lists this clonotype with many counts. This chain uses TRBV5-4 with TRBJ2-2, with TRBD2 matching 10 bases. Germline trimming cut 0 bases from V and 8 bases from J; bases unmatched to any gene: 7. Germline V lookup: CDR1 SGHNT, CDR2 YYREEE (reference sequence). The CDR3 extends over 16 amino acids. The chain's CDR3 is CASSLAHLAGDGELFF. The DNA for the CDR3 is TGTGCCAGCAGCTTGGCTCATCTAGCGGGAGATGGGGAGCTGTTTTTT.

This chain connects TRBV20-1 to TRBJ2-2, with 15 bases that match TRBD2. The CDR3 spans 16 residues. CDR1 DFQATT and CDR2 SNEGSKA come from the germline V gene (reference sequence). With V trimmed by 8 bases and J by 4 bases, 8 bases remained unmatched. The CDR3 loop reads CSSPRTSGRGTGELFF. DNA of the CDR3: TGCAGTTCCCCACGGACTAGCGGGAGGGGCACCGGGGAGCTGTTTTTT.

A word on this clonotype: A much larger clone differs by one base, so this may be a read error. CDR3 DNA sequence: TGTGCCAGCAGTTCTGGGTTTGGTAAGCAGTTCTTC. Encoded protein: CASSSGFGKQFF. V usage is TRBV28 and J usage is TRBJ2-1; no clear D gene. In germline, CDR1 is MDHEN, CDR2 SYDVKM. V lost 4 bases, J lost 11 bases, and 12 bases lay in between. This CDR3 is 12 amino acids long.

This clonotype was found many times. The gene calls are TRBV20-1 and TRBJ1-1, with D hard to call. The CDR3 is 13 amino acids. Germline assignment: CDR1 DFQATT and CDR2 SNEGSKA (reference sequence). V lost 1 base to trimming and J lost 1 base, with 7 bases between them. CDR3 loop: CSARGGKNTEAFF. CDR3 coding DNA: TGCAGTGCTAGAGGAGGAAAGAACACTGAAGCTTTCTTT.

This clonotype was seen at least ten times. This chain connects TRBV6-2 or TRBV6-3 to TRBJ2-7, with a tentative D call TRBD2 (5 bases). The germline CDR1 and CDR2 sequences are MNHEY and SVGEGT. V was shortened by 0 bases and J by 2 bases, with 17 bases between the two germline ends. This CDR3 is 17 amino acids long. CDR3 amino acids: CASSYSSFGERAYEQYF. The CDR3 nucleotides read TGTGCCAGCAGTTACTCGAGCTTTGGGGAGAGGGCCTACGAGCAGTACTTC.

The table lists this clonotype with many counts. V is TRBV5-1 and J is TRBJ1-1, with a weak D call TRBD1 (6 bases). The CDR3 sequence is 17 residues long. Trimming took off 4 bases at V and 5 bases at J, with 24 bases between the two ends. Per germline, CDR1 SGHRS and CDR2 YFSETQ. CDR3: CASSLPRVGGASTEAFF. In nucleotides, the CDR3 is TGCGCCAGCAGCCTCCCCCGAGTTGGGGGGGCCAGTACTGAAGCTTTCTTT.

Ten or more counts support this clonotype. The gene calls are TRBV21-1 and TRBJ2-4. TRBV21-1 is a listed pseudogene. The CDR3 consists of 10 residues. In nucleotides, the CDR3 is TGTGCCCTCGACAAAAACATTCAGTACTTC. It codes for CALDKNIQYF.

This sequence joins TRBV6-1 and TRBJ1-2, with no clear D. V was cut by 3 bases and J by 7 bases, with 15 bases left in between. The CDR3 is made up of 14 amino acids. Germline V gene lookup returns CDR1 MNHNS and CDR2 SASEGT. This CDR3 reads CASSESGWFFGYTF. DNA of the CDR3: TGTGCCAGCAGTGAGAGTGGGTGGTTTTTTGGCTACACCTTC.

This clonotype was recorded many times. V is TRBV5-1 and J is TRBJ2-7; 9 bases are a match to TRBD1. The CDR3 length is 14 residues. Germline CDR1 and CDR2: SGHRS and YFSETQ. The V segment lost 7 bases and the J segment 2 bases; nucleotides outside the gene matches: 7. CDR3 DNA: TGCGCCAGCGCGCCGGACAGGGGACCCTACGAGCAGTACTTC. Translation gives CASAPDRGPYEQYF.

The J gene is TRBJ1-4, the V gene TRBV27, with 7 bases lining up with TRBD1. After removal of 10 bases from V and 7 bases from J, the junction contained 9 bases not matched to a gene. Germline V gives CDR1 MNHEY, CDR2 SMNVEV (reference sequence). There are 13 residues in the CDR3. The CDR3 region has the DNA TGTGCCACCCGACAGGGTGGGGGTGAAAAACTGTTTTTT. Protein product: CATRQGGGEKLFF.

This clonotype has a count of ten or more. The chain has TRBV29-1 and TRBJ2-5; TRBD2 matches 7 bases. The CDR3 is made up of 15 amino acids. Losses at the gene ends were 3 bases for V and 1 base for J; bases not matched to a gene: 8. In germline, CDR1 is SQVTM, CDR2 ANQGSEA. Written as DNA, the CDR3 is TGCAGCGTTGAGGGGTGGGAGGGCCCCCAAGAGACCCAGTACTTC. As protein: CSVEGWEGPQETQYF.

The rearrangement links TRBV18 to TRBJ2-2, with D maybe TRBD1 (5 bases). V was clipped by 3 bases and J by 1 base, with 9 bases between them. The CDR3 has 15 residues. Per the germline V gene, CDR1 is KGHSH and CDR2 is LQKENI. CDR3 residues: CASSPTGKNTGELFF. The CDR3 nucleotides are TGTGCCAGCTCACCTACAGGAAAGAACACCGGGGAGCTGTTTTTT. Filled out from reference TRBV18 and TRBJ2-2, the complete variable domain reads NAGVMQNPRHLVRRRGQEARLRCSPMKGHSHVYWYRQLPEEGLKFMVYLQKENIIDESGMPKERFSAEFPKEGPSILRIQQVVRGDSAAYFCASSPTGKNTGELFFGEGSRLTVL.

This clonotype was detected a few times. The chain carries TRBV10-3 and TRBJ1-1, with D hard to call. This CDR3 is built from 16 residues. Deletions cut 4 bases from V and 0 bases from J, with 15 bases between. CDR1 and CDR2 (germline): ENHRY, SYGVKD. As DNA, the CDR3 is TGTGCCATCAGTGCTCGTGATATCGGTATGAACACTGAAGCTTTCTTT. Translating it yields CAISARDIGMNTEAFF.

Many counts were recorded for this clonotype. The chain combines TRBV12-3 or TRBV12-4 with TRBJ2-7; D may be TRBD1 or TRBD2 (5 bases each). Trimming took off 4 bases at V and 6 bases at J, with 16 bases between the two ends. The CDR3 is 14 residues long. CDR3 amino acids: CASSWYVYGGEQYF. In DNA, the CDR3 is TGTGCCAGCAGTTGGTACGTCTATGGGGGCGAGCAGTACTTC.

This clonotype was seen at least ten times. The rearrangement joins TRBV14 to TRBJ2-3, with 7 nucleotides matching TRBD2. This CDR3 spans 15 amino acids. Germline V lookup: CDR1 SGHDN, CDR2 FVKESK. With 3 bases clipped from V and 7 bases from J, the junction kept 10 bases outside the gene matches. The CDR3 spells CASSHRGRAANTQYF. For the CDR3, the DNA is TGTGCCAGCAGCCACCGGGGGAGGGCCGCCAATACGCAGTATTTT.